This T cell receptor (beta chain) comes out of a study of blood T cell repertoires in COVID-19. At the level of the study: Whether acute or convalescent, the COVID-19 samples came from the United States, Italy and Spain.

Data came from immunoSEQ multiplex PCR; TCRdb stores just in-frame clones and leaves some out. The sample contains roughly 250,000 clones, around 90% of which appear only once. Specimen: peripheral blood. The origin of this receptor is a man aged 25 to 45 with COVID-19, enrolled during active disease.

CDR3 amino acids: CASSTYPSGGDEKLFF. In DNA, the CDR3 is TGTGCCAGTAGTACGTACCCCTCCGGGGGTGATGAAAAACTGTTTTTT. The chain has TRBV19 and TRBJ1-4; D might be TRBD1 (5 bases). V dropped 4 bases and J dropped 6 bases, with 18 bases sitting between them. Germline V gene data show CDR1 as LNHDA and CDR2 as SQIVND (reference sequence). This CDR3 is 16 amino acids long.